Listed below are T cell receptor beta chains from one sample, sequenced in a study of response to subunit inactivated influenza vaccine. TCRdb reanalysed the RT-PCR reads using MiXCR and keeps one entry per CDR3 protein. The sample holds 650,000 or so distinct CDR3 sequences, about 15% seen once. The material sequenced was PBMCs from blood, taken approximately 15 days before vaccination. The receptors were sampled from a man aged 50-59 years who received an inactivated influenza vaccine. Both conserved end residues are part of each CDR3. A D gene is named only where the DNA matches it firmly. Clone size is given for some rows only: seen once, a few or many times, or a class if the clone is expanded.

d_call clone_size j_call v_call cdr3_nt cdr3_aa
TRBD1 few TRBJ1-1 TRBV6-2/TRBV6-3 TGTGCCAGCAGTTACTCAGACAGGGCGCGGTACGCTTTCTTT CASSYSDRARYAFF
TRBD1 many TRBJ2-1 TRBV4-1 TGCGCCAGCAGCGGACAGGTAACCTACAATGAGCAGTTCTTC CASSGQVTYNEQFF
TRBD2 many TRBJ2-3 TRBV28 TGTGCCAGCAGGTATCCTAGCGGAACCTCTAGCACAGATACGCAGTATTTT CASRYPSGTSSTDTQYF
. . TRBJ2-2 TRBV9 TGTGCCAGCAGCGCGGACGGTCTGAACACCGGGGAGCTGTTTTTT CASSADGLNTGELFF
. many TRBJ2-3 TRBV7-2 TGTGCCAGCAGCTCAATGGGGGCAGATACGCAGTATTTT CASSSMGADTQYF
. . TRBJ2-1 TRBV4-2 TGTGCCAGCAGCCACCCCCGGACTATTGTTTCCAGCAATGAGCAGTTCTTC CASSHPRTIVSSNEQFF
. many TRBJ2-2 TRBV6-5 TGTGCCAGCAGTTACTTAAACCGTTACAGGGAAGGAGGCGGGGAGCTGTTTTTT CASSYLNRYREGGGELFF
. few TRBJ2-1 TRBV4-3 TGCGCCAGCAGCCCAGACCCCCCGGGGGGCGTTTACAATGAGCAGTTCTTC CASSPDPPGGVYNEQFF
TRBD1 . TRBJ1-1 TRBV7-2 TGTGCCAGCAGCCGGAGGACAGGGAACACTGAAGCTTTCTTT CASSRRTGNTEAFF
TRBD1 many TRBJ2-1 TRBV5-1 TGCGCCAGCAGCTGGGGGACAGGGGCCTACAATGAGCAGTTCTTC CASSWGTGAYNEQFF
TRBD1 . TRBJ1-2 TRBV12-3/TRBV12-4 TGTGCCAGCAGTTTGTCTCAGGGGGTACGGAGTATCTCTGGCTACACCTTC CASSLSQGVRSISGYTF
TRBD2 many TRBJ2-3 TRBV10-3 TGTGCCATCAGTGCCCCCCTAGCGGGGCTCACAGATACGCAGTATTTT CAISAPLAGLTDTQYF
. . TRBJ1-5 TRBV9 TGTGCCAGCAGCGTAGGGTCCTCAGGGAGCAATCAGCCCCAGCATTTT CASSVGSSGSNQPQHF
TRBD2 few TRBJ2-2 TRBV20-1 TGCAGTGCCGCTCGGCTGGGACTAGCGGGAGAGAACACCGGGGAGCTGTTTTTT CSAARLGLAGENTGELFF
TRBD2 . TRBJ2-7 TRBV5-1 TGCGCCAGCAGCGAACGGACTAGCGTCGAGCAGTACTTC CASSERTSVEQYF
. many TRBJ1-5 TRBV5-6 TGTGCCAGCAGCTCGGGGATTAGCAATCAGCCCCAGCATTTT CASSSGISNQPQHF
. few TRBJ2-2 TRBV5-1 TGCGCCAGCACCCTGTTGGCAGGGCCGAACACCGGGGAGCTGTTTTTT CASTLLAGPNTGELFF
TRBD1 few TRBJ2-1 TRBV5-1 TGCGCCAGCGCGGGCCCAGGGGGCACCTACAATGAGCAGTTCTTC CASAGPGGTYNEQFF
. . TRBJ1-4 TRBV6-1 TGTGCCAGCAGTGAAACGGGTCGAACTAATGAAAAACTGTTTTTT CASSETGRTNEKLFF
. few TRBJ2-1 TRBV10-3 TGTGCCATCAGTGAGTCGCGGGTATCTAACAATGAGCAGTTCTTC CAISESRVSNNEQFF
TRBD2 few TRBJ2-1 TRBV20-1 TGCAGTGCTAGAGCTAGCGGGGCGTTAGGTGAGCAGTTCTTC CSARASGALGEQFF
. . TRBJ2-1 TRBV7-3 TGTGCCAGCAGCCGCCCGGGACGTACAAATGAGCAGTTCTTC CASSRPGRTNEQFF
. few TRBJ2-7 TRBV7-2 TGTGCCAGCAGCCCAGGAGTGGCAAAAGGCAACGAGCAGTACTTC CASSPGVAKGNEQYF
. . TRBJ2-7 TRBV12-3/TRBV12-4 TGTGCCAGCACCCAAGGAGGGGGTCGAACCTACGAGCAGTACTTC CASTQGGGRTYEQYF
. . TRBJ2-3 TRBV5-6 TGTGCCAGCAGCCTCCAATTAGGAAGCACAGATACGCAGTATTTT CASSLQLGSTDTQYF
. . TRBJ2-7 TRBV20-1 TGCAGTGCTTTGGGCGGGGGCTACTACGAGCAGTACTTC CSALGGGYYEQYF
. . TRBJ2-5 TRBV20-1 TGCAGTGCTAGTAGGGGCAGGGGGGCAATTCAAGAGACCCAGTACTTC CSASRGRGAIQETQYF
TRBD2 few TRBJ2-3 TRBV4-1 TGCGCCAGCAGACTTAGCGGGGGCAGTAGCACAGATACGCAGTATTTT CASRLSGGSSTDTQYF
. many TRBJ2-6 TRBV12-3/TRBV12-4 TGTGCCAGCAGTCCGGCCGCCTCTGGGGCCAACGTCCTGACTTTC CASSPAASGANVLTF
. many TRBJ2-1 TRBV28 TGTGCCAGCAGTTGGCAACCGTTCCGTGGGACAAACTACAATGAGCAGTTCTTC CASSWQPFRGTNYNEQFF
TRBD1 . TRBJ2-4 TRBV11-2 TGTGCCAGCAGCACTCCTAAAGGGAGTCACAGGGGACGATCTCAGTACTTC CASSTPKGSHRGRSQYF
. few TRBJ2-5 TRBV6-2/TRBV6-3 TGTGCCACCATAGGGGGAGGGTTGAAAGAGACCCAGTACTTC CATIGGGLKETQYF
TRBD1 . TRBJ2-7 TRBV7-9 TGTGCCAGCAGCCCAGACCTTGCCAGGGGGCTATACGAGCAGTACTTC CASSPDLARGLYEQYF
TRBD1 few TRBJ2-5 TRBV2 TGTGCCAGCAGGCGACGGACAGGACAAGAGACCCAGTACTTC CASRRRTGQETQYF
. many TRBJ2-1 TRBV15 TGTGCCACCAGCAGAGATACCAGCTACAATGAGCAGTTCTTC CATSRDTSYNEQFF
. . TRBJ1-1 TRBV20-1 TGCAGTGCTAGATCCGCGGACTGGGACACGAACACTGAAGCTTTCTTT CSARSADWDTNTEAFF
TRBD2 few TRBJ2-2 TRBV11-1 TGTGCCAGCAGCCTCGGACTAGCGGGAGCGTCCGGGGAGCTGTTTTTT CASSLGLAGASGELFF
TRBD2 few TRBJ2-1 TRBV7-3 TGTGCCAGCAGCGTAACTAGCGGGGGACTTAATGAGCAGTTCTTC CASSVTSGGLNEQFF
TRBD1 . TRBJ2-1 TRBV24-1 TGTGCCACCAGTGACCACGGACAGGGCCCCTACAATGAGCAGTTCTTC CATSDHGQGPYNEQFF
. . TRBJ2-1 TRBV9 TGTGCCAGCAGCGTAGCGGAGAATGAGCAGTTCTTC CASSVAENEQFF
TRBD1 few TRBJ2-2 TRBV9 TGTGCCAGCAGCGTAGGAGTAAGGGGGCGACTCACCGGGGAGCTGTTTTTT CASSVGVRGRLTGELFF
TRBD1 few TRBJ2-5 TRBV9 TGTGCCAGCAGCGTAGCTATAGGACAGGGGGCGGTTGAGACCCAGTACTTC CASSVAIGQGAVETQYF